This T cell receptor (beta chain) was sequenced for a study of regulatory T cells in long-lasting Graves disease (dated by TCRdb to the early 2020s). General notes on the study: In the newly diagnosed Graves' disease group, patients had been taking antithyroid drugs for less than 3 months. The study was registered as a clinical trial and conducted in China. Peripheral blood TCR sequencing and RNA sequencing compared persistent Graves' disease patients with newly diagnosed Graves' disease patients. TCR sequencing covered around 13 persistent and approximately 20 newly diagnosed Graves' disease patients, some 33 samples in total.

The library was obtained by multiplex PCR. The reads were generated on an Illumina HiSeq 4000. To build TCR beta libraries, CDR3 regions were amplified by Arm-PCR using iRepertoire HTBI primers. Gel purification was performed on PCR products prior to sequencing. In the authors' own workflow: Across samples, 60 to 70 TRBV and 12 to 15 TRBJ segments were identified and used for gene usage analysis of CDR3 amino acid clonotypes. COPE and FqMerger were used to merge filtered high-quality paired reads into contigs. BLAST was used to align contigs to IMGT TRBV, TRBD and TRBJ reference genes, and CDR3 was defined according to IMGT. Any clonotype with a frequency above 0.1% was counted as a highly expanded clone. Shannon entropy served as the measure of repertoire diversity, while the Gini coefficient captured V-J evenness. Clonotypes shared by more than one individual were considered public. TCRdb reran the public reads through fastp at Q25 and MiXCR, keeping productive beta chains. Each entry merges the rows of one CDR3 protein and shows their most common DNA and genes. The V and J calls were not made by the authors but by TCRdb's processing. In this sample the table shows 510,000 or so distinct CDR3 sequences, 12% of which occur a single time. Jointly, the top ten make up almost 9% of the sample.

The sample's time point label, in plain terms: newly diagnosed GD, antithyroid drugs for less than 3 months. For both TCR sequencing and RNA sequencing, RNA was extracted from PBMCs using TRIzol. The diagnosis of Graves' disease was made according to American Thyroid Association guidelines. The patients came from an endocrinology department in Xi'an, China. Each patient gave 9 to 10 milliliters of peripheral blood, collected in an EDTA anticoagulant tube. PBMCs were isolated by Ficoll Paque Plus density gradient separation without further T cell sorting. An Agilent 2100 Bioanalyzer and agarose gel were used to assess RNA quality, and a NanoDrop 2000 was used to measure RNA concentration. Paper-wide results and their limitations: Lower TCR Shannon entropy and fewer highly expanded clones were observed in persistent Graves' disease patients than in newly diagnosed patients, which suggested clonal expansion. The study examined only peripheral blood because the primary lesion, thyroid tissue, could not be accessed. The authors acknowledged the small sample size as a limitation that may reduce accuracy. Persistent patients shared more public clonotypes among themselves (over 2,500) than newly diagnosed patients did (more than 950). Persistent disease showed preferential use of TRBV28, TRBJ1-2 and TRBJ2-5, whereas newly diagnosed disease favored TRBV20-1 and TRBJ2-1. Sequencing and analysis were limited to the TCR beta chain.

The CDR3 runs 13 residues from the cysteine to the phenylalanine. The CDR3 DNA has 39 bases and is translated from base 1. For this chain, trimming is 3 bases at the V end and 9 bases at the J end, and the number of junction bases without a gene match is 7. CDR1 and CDR2 were assigned from the germline V gene (reference sequence) as DFQATT and SNEGSKA. On this clonotype: Its antigen has not been determined. Base qualities are not recorded, but no much larger clone differs from it by a single base.

The same data also contributed to another study, on T cells in Graves' hyperthyroidism and ophthalmopathy. From that second study: A patient counted as having stable Graves' hyperthyroidism if no progression to ophthalmopathy occurred over 18 months of follow-up. The hyperthyroidism patients were between 18 and 65 years old and newly diagnosed, with a disease duration of less than 2 months. Any patient with an uncontrolled infection, another autoimmune disease, pregnancy or lactation was excluded. Diagnoses were based on clinical symptoms, serum thyroxine and TRAb, thyroid ultrasound and orbital computed tomography. The first round of RT-PCR for the TCR CDR3 was performed with the HTBI primer set and the Qiagen OneStep RT-PCR kit. Blood samples also contained most of the expanded thyroid clonotypes (frequency above 0.001), which suggests that blood repertoires may reflect thyroid immune responses. A model built on a 13 V-J signature distinguished ophthalmopathy from stable hyperthyroidism, reaching 85% to 90% sensitivity and about 81% specificity in cross-validation and 80%/75% in testing. In validation, progression to ophthalmopathy was predicted by the model with about 70% sensitivity and under 85% specificity, a median of approximately 7.1 months before onset. To identify distinguishing TCR V-J signatures, a discovery cohort of around 100 patients was used, comprising some 43 with Graves' ophthalmopathy and around 60 with stable Graves' hyperthyroidism. Prospective prediction of ophthalmopathy was tested in an independent validation cohort of under 20 hyperthyroidism patients and 17 patients who later progressed to ophthalmopathy. The approximately 100 discovery patients were randomly split 7:3 into training and test sets. In more than five Graves' hyperthyroidism patients, the study also compared T-cell repertoires from thyroid tissue with T-cell repertoires from blood. Following sampling, methimazole starting at 30 mg daily was given to hyperthyroidism patients, and high-dose intravenous methylprednisolone was given to ophthalmopathy patients. A second multiplex PCR round built the libraries, followed by size selection and purification. Paired-end sequencing of the libraries was performed with 100 bp reads on an Illumina HiSeq2000. SOAPnuke was used to process the raw data, with reads discarded if the reads contained adapters or uncalled bases, had a mean Phred below 15, or lacked an exact constant-primer or identifier match. COPE v1.2.5 was used to merge the high-quality paired reads, and each unique nucleotide sequence was defined as a clonotype. MiTCR v1.1 was used to align clonotypes to the IMGT TRBV, TRBD and TRBJ reference segments. Only V-J combinations with frequency above 0.0001, covering approximately 99% of repertoires, were analysed. A TCS score was defined as the ratio of F50 (clonal expansion) to E x V (chaos), with BLOSUM62-based TCRdist applied between CDR3 peptides within each V-J. Welch's t-statistics and random forest reduced 450 to 600 V-J features to about 12, which were used in a naive Bayes classifier (R e1071). Sample size was not statistically predetermined, and blinding of investigators to group allocation was not performed. According to the paper, TCR Vbeta CDR3 sequencing was carried out on around 140 peripheral blood samples, which came from under 50 ophthalmopathy, fewer than 80 hyperthyroidism and approximately 17 progressor patients.

The chain is made from TRBV20-1 and TRBJ2-1; the central 8 bases match TRBD2. The sequences come from peripheral blood mononuclear cells (PBMCs), collected at new diagnosis, from a patient treated with antithyroid drugs. This clonotype was obtained from a woman younger than 45 with Graves disease. Donor details come from another sample of the same person, matched by shared clones. Read as DNA, the sequence is TGCAGTGCTAGTGATGGACTAGCTATTGAGCAGTTCTTC. It encodes CSASDGLAIEQFF.